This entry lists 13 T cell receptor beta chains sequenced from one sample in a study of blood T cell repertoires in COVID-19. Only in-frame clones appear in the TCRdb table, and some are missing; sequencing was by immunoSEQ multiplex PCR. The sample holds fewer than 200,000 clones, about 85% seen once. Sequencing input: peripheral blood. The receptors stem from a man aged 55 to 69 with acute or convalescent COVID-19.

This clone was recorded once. The CDR3 region is CASAREGADTQYF. CDR3 in DNA: TGTGCCAGCGCCAGGGAAGGGGCAGATACGCAGTATTTT. The gene calls are TRBV9 and TRBJ2-3, with a possible D match to TRBD1 (5 bases). The CDR3 sequence is 13 residues long. From germline, CDR1 is SGDLS and CDR2 YYNGEE. Trimming stripped 7 bases from V and 4 bases from J, with 13 bases between.

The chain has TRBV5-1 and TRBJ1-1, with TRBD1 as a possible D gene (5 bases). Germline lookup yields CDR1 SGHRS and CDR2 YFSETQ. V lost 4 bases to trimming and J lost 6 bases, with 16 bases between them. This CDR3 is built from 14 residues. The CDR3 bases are TGCGCCAGCAGCCCTTGGCATGCAGGGCCTGAAGCTTTCTTT. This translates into CASSPWHAGPEAFF.

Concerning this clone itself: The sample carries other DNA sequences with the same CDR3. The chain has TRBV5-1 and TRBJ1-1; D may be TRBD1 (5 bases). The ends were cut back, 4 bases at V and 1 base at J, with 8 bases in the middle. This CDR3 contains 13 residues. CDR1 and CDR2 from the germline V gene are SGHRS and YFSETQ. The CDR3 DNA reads TGCGCCAGCAGCCTCGACAGGAACACTGAAGCTTTCTTT. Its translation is CASSLDRNTEAFF.

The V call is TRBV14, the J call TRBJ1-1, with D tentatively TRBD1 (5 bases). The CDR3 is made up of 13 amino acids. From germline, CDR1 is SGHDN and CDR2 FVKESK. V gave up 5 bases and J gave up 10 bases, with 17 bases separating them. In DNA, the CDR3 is TGTGCCAGCAGCAGCGCTGACACCGGGGGAGCTTTCTTT. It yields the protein CASSSADTGGAFF.

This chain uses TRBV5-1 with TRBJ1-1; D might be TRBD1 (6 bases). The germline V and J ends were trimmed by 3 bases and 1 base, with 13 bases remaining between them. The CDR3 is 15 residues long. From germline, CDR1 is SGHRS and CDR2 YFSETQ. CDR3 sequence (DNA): TGCGCCAGCAGCTCCTTACAGGGTCAGAACACTGAAGCTTTCTTT. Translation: CASSSLQGQNTEAFF.

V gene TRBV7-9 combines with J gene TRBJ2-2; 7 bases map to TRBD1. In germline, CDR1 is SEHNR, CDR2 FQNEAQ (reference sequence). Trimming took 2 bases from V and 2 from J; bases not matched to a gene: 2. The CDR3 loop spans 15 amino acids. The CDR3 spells CASSLRQGNTGELFF. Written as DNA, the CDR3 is TGTGCCAGCAGCTTAAGACAGGGTAACACCGGGGAGCTGTTTTTT.

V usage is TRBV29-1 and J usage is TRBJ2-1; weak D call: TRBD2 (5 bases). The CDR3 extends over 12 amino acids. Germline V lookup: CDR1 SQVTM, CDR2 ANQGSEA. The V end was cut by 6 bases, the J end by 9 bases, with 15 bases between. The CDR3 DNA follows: TGCAGCGTGCCTGTGCGGGTAGTTGAGCAGTTCTTC. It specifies CSVPVRVVEQFF.

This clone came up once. CDR3 nucleotides: TGTGCCAGCTCATTACGACTAGCGGGAGACTACAATGAGCAGTTCTTC. This gives the protein CASSLRLAGDYNEQFF. The chain links TRBV18 to TRBJ2-1, with 12 bases that match TRBD2. The germline V gene has CDR1 KGHSH and CDR2 LQKENI. The CDR3 is 16 amino acids. V shed 5 bases, J shed 3 bases, and the junction held 5 bases outside the gene matches.

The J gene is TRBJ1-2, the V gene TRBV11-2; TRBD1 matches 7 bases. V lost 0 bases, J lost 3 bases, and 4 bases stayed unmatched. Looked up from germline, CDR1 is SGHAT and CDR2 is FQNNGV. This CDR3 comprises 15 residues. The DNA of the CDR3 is TGTGCCAGCAGCTTAGACCCGACAGGGTACTATGGCTACACCTTC. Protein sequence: CASSLDPTGYYGYTF.

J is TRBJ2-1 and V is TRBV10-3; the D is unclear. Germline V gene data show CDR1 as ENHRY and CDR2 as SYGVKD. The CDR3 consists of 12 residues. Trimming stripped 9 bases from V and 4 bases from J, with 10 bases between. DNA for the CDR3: TGTGCCATGGCCTCATTTTACAATGAGCAGTTCTTC. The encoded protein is CAMASFYNEQFF.

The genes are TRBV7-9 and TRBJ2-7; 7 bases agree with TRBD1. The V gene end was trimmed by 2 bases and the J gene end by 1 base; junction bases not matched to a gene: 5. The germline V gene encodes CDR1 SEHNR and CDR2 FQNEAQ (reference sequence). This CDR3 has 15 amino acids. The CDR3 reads CASSLTDRHSYEQYF. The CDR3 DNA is TGTGCCAGCAGCTTAACGGACAGGCATTCCTACGAGCAGTACTTC.

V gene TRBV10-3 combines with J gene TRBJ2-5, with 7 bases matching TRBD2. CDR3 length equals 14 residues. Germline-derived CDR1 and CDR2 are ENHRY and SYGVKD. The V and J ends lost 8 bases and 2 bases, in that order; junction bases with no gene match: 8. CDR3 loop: CAISDSGFQETQYF. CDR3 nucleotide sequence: TGTGCCATCTCTGATAGCGGGTTTCAAGAGACCCAGTACTTC.

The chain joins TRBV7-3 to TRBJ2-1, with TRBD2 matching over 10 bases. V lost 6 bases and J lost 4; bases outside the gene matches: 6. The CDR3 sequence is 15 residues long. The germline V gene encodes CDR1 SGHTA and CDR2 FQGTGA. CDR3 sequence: CASRLAGGEYNEQFF. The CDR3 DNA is TGTGCCAGCAGATTAGCGGGAGGAGAGTACAATGAGCAGTTCTTC.